This T cell receptor (beta chain) was identified during a study of human T cells and chemical hapten exposure. Germline-derived CDR1 and CDR2 are MDHEN and SYDVKM. The CDR3 is 15 residues long. V was pared by 7 bases and J by 0 bases, with 12 bases between. The time point here: patch test 1, 2 weeks after DPC sensitization. The sample's treatment: therapeutic diphenylcyclopropenone sensitization with weekly scalp DPC. TCRdb passed the RACE reads through MiXCR, listing each CDR3 protein once. The sample carries 80,000 to 100,000 distinct CDR3 sequences, 9.5% to 15% recorded once. The rearrangement links TRBV28 to TRBJ2-2; D gene ambiguous. The specimen was whole blood, collected in connection with sensitization to the hapten diphenylcyclopropenone (DPC). The TCR sequence derives from a woman aged 40 to 50 with alopecia areata. Some clones in this sample may be carry-over from other donors' samples. The CDR3 coding sequence is TGTGCCAGCACCCTGACCAGTTCGAACACCGGGGAGCTGTTTTTT. This translates into CASTLTSSNTGELFF.